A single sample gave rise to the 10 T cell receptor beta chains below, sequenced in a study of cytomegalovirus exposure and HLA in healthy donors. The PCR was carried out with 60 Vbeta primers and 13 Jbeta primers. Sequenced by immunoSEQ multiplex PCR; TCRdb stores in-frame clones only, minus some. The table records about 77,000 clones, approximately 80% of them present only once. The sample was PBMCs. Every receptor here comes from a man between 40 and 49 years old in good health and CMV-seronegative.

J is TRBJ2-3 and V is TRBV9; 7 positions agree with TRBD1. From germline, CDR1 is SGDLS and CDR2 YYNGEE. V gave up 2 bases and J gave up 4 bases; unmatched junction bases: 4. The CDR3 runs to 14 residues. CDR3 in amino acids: CASSVRGRADTQYF. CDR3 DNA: TGTGCCAGCAGCGTGAGGGGGCGAGCAGATACGCAGTATTTT.

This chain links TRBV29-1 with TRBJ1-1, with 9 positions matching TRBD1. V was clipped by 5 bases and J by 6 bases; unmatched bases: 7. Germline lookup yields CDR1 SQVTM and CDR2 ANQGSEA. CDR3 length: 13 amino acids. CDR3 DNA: TGCAGCGTTAAGGGACAGGGACTTTCTGAAGCTTTCTTT. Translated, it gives CSVKGQGLSEAFF.

This chain's CDR3 is CSVEGTSGGITDTQYF. The DNA of the CDR3 is TGCAGCGTTGAAGGGACTAGCGGGGGAATCACAGATACGCAGTATTTT. This chain connects TRBV29-1 to TRBJ2-3, with 13 bases identical to TRBD2. V shed 1 base, J shed 2 bases, and the junction held 3 bases outside the gene matches. Germline CDR1 SQVTM, CDR2 ANQGSEA. This CDR3 spans 16 amino acids.

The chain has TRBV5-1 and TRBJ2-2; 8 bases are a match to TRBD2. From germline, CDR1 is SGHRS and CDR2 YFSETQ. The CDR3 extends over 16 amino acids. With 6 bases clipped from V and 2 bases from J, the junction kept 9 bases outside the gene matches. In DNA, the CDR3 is TGCGCCAGCACCCGGGAGGGCGGATTTAACACCGGGGAGCTGTTTTTT. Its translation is CASTREGGFNTGELFF.

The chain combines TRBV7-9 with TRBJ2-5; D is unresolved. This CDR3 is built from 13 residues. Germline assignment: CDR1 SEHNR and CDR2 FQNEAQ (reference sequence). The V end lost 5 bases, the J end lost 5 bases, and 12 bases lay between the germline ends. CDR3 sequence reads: CASSVSGHETQYF. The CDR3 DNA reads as TGTGCCAGCAGCGTAAGTGGGCATGAGACCCAGTACTTC.

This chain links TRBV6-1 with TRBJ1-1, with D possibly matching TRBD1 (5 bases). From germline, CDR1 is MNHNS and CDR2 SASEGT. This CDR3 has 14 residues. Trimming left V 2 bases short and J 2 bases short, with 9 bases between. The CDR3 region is CASSEMTANTEAFF. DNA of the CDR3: TGTGCCAGCAGTGAAATGACAGCAAACACTGAAGCTTTCTTT.

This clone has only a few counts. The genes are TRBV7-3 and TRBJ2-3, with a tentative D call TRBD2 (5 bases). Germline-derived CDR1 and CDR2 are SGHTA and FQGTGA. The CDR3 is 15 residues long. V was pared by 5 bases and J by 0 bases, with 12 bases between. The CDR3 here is CASSPDYLSTDTQYF. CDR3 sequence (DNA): TGTGCCAGCAGCCCCGACTACCTAAGCACAGATACGCAGTATTTT.

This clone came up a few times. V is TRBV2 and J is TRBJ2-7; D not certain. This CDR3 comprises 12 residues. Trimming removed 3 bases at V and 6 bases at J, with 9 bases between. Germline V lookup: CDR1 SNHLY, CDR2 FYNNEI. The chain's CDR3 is CASSERSPEQYF. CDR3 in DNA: TGTGCCAGCAGTGAGCGCTCCCCCGAGCAGTACTTC. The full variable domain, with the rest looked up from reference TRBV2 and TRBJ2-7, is EPEVTQTPSHQVTQMGQEVILRCVPISNHLYFYWYRQILGQKVEFLVSFYNNEISEKSEIFDDQFSVERPDGSNFTLKIRSTKLEDSAMYFCASSERSPEQYFGPGTRLTVT.

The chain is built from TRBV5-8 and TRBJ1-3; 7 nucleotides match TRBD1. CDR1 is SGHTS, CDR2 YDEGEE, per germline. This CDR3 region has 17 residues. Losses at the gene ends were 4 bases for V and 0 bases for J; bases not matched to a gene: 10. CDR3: CASSDGQVVGSGNTIYF. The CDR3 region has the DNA TGTGCCAGCAGCGATGGACAGGTTGTTGGCTCTGGAAACACCATATATTTT.

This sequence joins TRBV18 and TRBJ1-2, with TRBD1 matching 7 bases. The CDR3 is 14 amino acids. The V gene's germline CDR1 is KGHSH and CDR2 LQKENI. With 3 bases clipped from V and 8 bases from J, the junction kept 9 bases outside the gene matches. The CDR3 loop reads CASSPRQGIGGYTF. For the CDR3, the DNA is TGTGCCAGCTCACCGAGACAGGGAATAGGAGGCTACACCTTC.